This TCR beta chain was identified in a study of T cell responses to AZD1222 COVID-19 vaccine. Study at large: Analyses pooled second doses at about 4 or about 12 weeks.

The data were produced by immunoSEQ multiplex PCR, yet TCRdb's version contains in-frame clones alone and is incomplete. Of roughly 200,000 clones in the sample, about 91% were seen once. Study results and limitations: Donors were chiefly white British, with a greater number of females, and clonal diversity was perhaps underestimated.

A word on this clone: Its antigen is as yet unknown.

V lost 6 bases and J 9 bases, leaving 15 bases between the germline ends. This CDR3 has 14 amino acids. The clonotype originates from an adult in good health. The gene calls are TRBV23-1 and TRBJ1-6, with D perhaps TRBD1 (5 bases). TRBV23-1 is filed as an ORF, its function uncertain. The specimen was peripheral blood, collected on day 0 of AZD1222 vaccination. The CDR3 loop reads CASRKRDGPSPLHF. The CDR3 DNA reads TGCGCCAGCAGAAAACGGGACGGACCTTCACCCCTCCACTTT.